This record looks at one TCR beta chain sequence and its context. The data stem from a study of CD8+ T cells in alopecia areata. In each case, RNA was isolated and then reverse transcribed into cDNA as the sequencing template. Data came from immunoSEQ multiplex PCR; TCRdb stores just in-frame clones and leaves some out. This table holds 170,000 or so clones, roughly 61% found once. Treatment described: oral pan-JAK inhibitor, 5-10 mg twice daily. The sample was CD8+ T cells sorted from blood, taken at week 24, from a patient treated with tofacitinib. This clonotype was sampled from a human donor with alopecia areata.

Here the CDR3 DNA reads TGTGCCTCCAACTTAGGACAGGGCTACAATGAGCAGTTCTTC. Its protein is CASNLGQGYNEQFF. The chain has TRBV30 and TRBJ2-1, with 8 bases lining up with TRBD1. The CDR3 contains 14 residues. J lost 3 bases, V lost 7 bases, and 8 bases had no gene match. The germline V gene encodes CDR1 GTSNPN and CDR2 SVGIG (reference sequence).